The next 16 T cell receptor beta chains were all read from a single sample in a study of T cell changes during pregnancy in multiple sclerosis. The table came from immunoSEQ multiplex PCR; TCRdb's copy has only in-frame clones and leaves some out. The sample holds about 120,000 clones; about 94% are singletons and the top ten take approximately 5.8%. Sequencing used peripheral blood, obtained before pregnancy. The receptors come from a female donor with multiple sclerosis, enrolled in a pregnancy study.

In its sample, this clone was seen once. The chain is built from TRBV29-1 and TRBJ2-6, with D perhaps TRBD2 (6 bases). The germline gives CDR1 SQVTM, CDR2 ANQGSEA. Trimming pared 7 bases from V and 4 bases from J, leaving 17 bases between. CDR3 length: 15 amino acids. The chain's CDR3 is CSAGEAGAGANVLTF. The CDR3 DNA sequence: TGCAGCGCCGGGGAGGCCGGGGCCGGGGCCAACGTCCTGACTTTC.

J is TRBJ2-2 and V is TRBV5-1, with D perhaps matching TRBD2 (6 bases). The germline gives CDR1 SGHRS, CDR2 YFSETQ. V dropped 0 bases and J dropped 6 bases, with 12 bases sitting between them. CDR3 length equals 15 residues. CDR3 nucleotide sequence: TGCGCCAGCAGCTTGGGAGGAGGAGGGTCCGGGGAGCTGTTTTTT. It is translated as CASSLGGGGSGELFF.

The V gene is TRBV19, the J gene TRBJ1-4; D is unclear. Germline CDR1 is LNHDA and CDR2 is SQIVND (reference sequence). Between the trimmed V and J ends, which lost 6 bases and 3 bases, there was a span of 17 bases. CDR3 length equals 16 residues. This chain's CDR3 is CASSPLQVGANEKLFF. CDR3 bases: TGTGCCAGTAGCCCCCTCCAGGTCGGGGCTAATGAAAAACTGTTTTTT.

This clone was seen just once. J is TRBJ2-2 and V is TRBV28, with D perhaps matching TRBD1 (6 bases). The CDR3 has 17 amino acids. Trimming stripped 6 bases from V and 2 bases from J, with 19 bases between. Germline V gene data show CDR1 as MDHEN and CDR2 as SYDVKM. The CDR3 region is CASSFATGPLNTGELFF. The DNA of the CDR3 is TGTGCCAGCAGCTTCGCGACAGGCCCTCTTAACACCGGGGAGCTGTTTTTT.

This sequence joins TRBV4-2 and TRBJ1-2; 12 bases match TRBD1. CDR3 length: 16 amino acids. Unmatched junction bases numbered 11, after V lost 4 bases and J lost 8 bases. Germline V gene lookup returns CDR1 LGHNA and CDR2 YNFKEQ. As DNA, the CDR3 is TGTGCCAGCAGCCCGACCAGGGACAGGGGGCCCGGCGGCTACACCTTC. Translated: CASSPTRDRGPGGYTF.

The genes are TRBV7-2 and TRBJ2-1; 7 bases align to TRBD2. Germline CDR1 SGHTA, CDR2 FQGNSA. The CDR3 runs to 15 residues. V gave up 4 bases and J gave up 0 bases; unmatched junction bases: 3. CDR3 amino acids: CASSSGGGSYNEQFF. CDR3 nucleotide sequence: TGTGCCAGCAGCTCTGGGGGGGGCTCCTACAATGAGCAGTTCTTC.

V gene TRBV9 combines with J gene TRBJ2-1; 7 bases are shared with TRBD2. Looked up from germline, CDR1 is SGDLS and CDR2 is YYNGEE. The CDR3 sequence is 17 residues long. The V gene end was trimmed by 1 base and the J gene end by 0 bases; junction bases not matched to a gene: 7. The CDR3 nucleotides are TGTGCCAGCAGCGTAAGGAGCGGGATTAGCTCCTACAATGAGCAGTTCTTC. Translating it yields CASSVRSGISSYNEQFF.

CDR3 in amino acids: CAWSVSGILTGELFF. CDR3 nucleotide sequence: TGTGCCTGGAGTGTTAGCGGGATCCTCACCGGGGAGCTGTTTTTT. The chain combines TRBV30 with TRBJ2-2; 8 bases match TRBD2. V shed 0 bases, J shed 4 bases, and the junction held 4 bases outside the gene matches. The CDR3 has 15 amino acids. Germline V CDR1 and CDR2: GTSNPN, SVGIG (reference sequence).

V usage is TRBV28 and J usage is TRBJ2-5, with 8 bases aligning to TRBD1. The CDR3 covers 15 residues. CDR1 and CDR2 from the germline V gene are MDHEN and SYDVKM. V dropped 4 bases and J dropped 1; count of bases not matched to a gene: 5. The CDR3 here is CASSSRTGSQETQYF. The CDR3 DNA reads TGTGCCAGCAGTTCAAGGACAGGGAGCCAAGAGACCCAGTACTTC.

The V and J genes are TRBV15 and TRBJ2-1, with 12 bases aligning to TRBD2. Germline CDR1 and CDR2: LNHNV and YYDKDF (reference sequence). The CDR3 sequence is 15 residues long. Trimming removed 4 bases from V and 10 bases from J; junction bases left unmatched: 8. In nucleotides, the CDR3 is TGTGCCACCAGCATCCGGACTAGCGGGGAGGGAGAGCAGTTCTTC. This sequence encodes CATSIRTSGEGEQFF.

With respect to this clone: At the DNA level, this CDR3 is encoded by other sequences in the same sample as well. The chain has TRBV6-5 and TRBJ1-1; D might be TRBD1 (6 bases). V was trimmed by 5 bases and J by 0 bases, leaving 7 bases between them. The CDR3 consists of 13 residues. Germline V gives CDR1 MNHEY, CDR2 SVGAGI. The CDR3 DNA sequence: TGTGCCAGCAGTGGACAGATGAACACTGAAGCTTTCTTT. It is translated as CASSGQMNTEAFF.

This chain joins TRBV14 and TRBJ1-2, with D perhaps TRBD1 (6 bases). CDR3 size: 14 residues. V lost 8 bases and J 8 bases, leaving 21 bases between the germline ends. Germline-derived CDR1 and CDR2 are SGHDN and FVKESK. The CDR3 sequence: CASSLTGKGEGYTF. The CDR3 DNA reads as TGTGCCAGCTCTCTTACAGGGAAAGGAGAAGGCTACACCTTC.

This chain connects TRBV11-2 to TRBJ1-1; D gene ambiguous. Trimming left V 0 bases short and J 8 bases short, with 10 bases between. The CDR3 sequence is 13 residues long. The germline V gene has CDR1 SGHAT and CDR2 FQNNGV. The CDR3, as DNA: TGTGCCAGCAGCTTAGAAGTACCCCGGGAAGCTTTCTTT. Protein sequence: CASSLEVPREAFF.

The CDR3 nucleotides are TGCGCCAGCAGCTTGGAGACAGGGGGTGGCTACACCTTC. It is translated as CASSLETGGGYTF. The chain recombines TRBV5-1 with TRBJ1-2, with TRBD1 identical over 9 bases. The length of the CDR3 is 13 residues. The germline CDR1 and CDR2 sequences are SGHRS and YFSETQ. V shed 0 bases and J 7 bases; nucleotides not matched to a gene: 1.

The V gene is TRBV18, the J gene TRBJ2-7, with 8 bases that match TRBD1. After removal of 3 bases from V and 1 base from J, the junction contained 5 bases not matched to a gene. Germline V CDR1 and CDR2: KGHSH, LQKENI. The CDR3 totals 15 residues. CDR3 amino acids: CASSPDRASSYEQYF. Written as DNA, the CDR3 is TGTGCCAGCTCACCGGACAGGGCAAGTTCCTACGAGCAGTACTTC.

The V call is TRBV11-3, the J call TRBJ1-1; TRBD1 might be the D (6 bases). The CDR3 has 14 amino acids. V lost 5 bases and J lost 2, with 12 bases in between. The germline gives CDR1 SGHNT, CDR2 YENEEA. This CDR3 is CASSPGTTNTEAFF. The CDR3 nucleotides are TGTGCCAGCAGCCCCGGGACAACCAACACTGAAGCTTTCTTT. The full variable domain, in which reference TRBV11-3 and TRBJ1-1 provide the parts outside the CDR3, is EAGVVQSPRYKIIEKKQPVAFWCNPISGHNTLYWYLQNLGQGPELLIRYENEEAVDDSQLPKDRFSAERLKGVDSTLKIQPAELGDSAVYLCASSPGTTNTEAFFGQGTRLTVV.